This T cell receptor beta chain appears in the sequencing data of a study of T-cell memory formation after mild COVID-19. Study-level information: Clusters were largely donor specific.

This clonotype was recorded a few times. The antigen remains unidentified. Sample barcodes and UMIs were carried by the TCR alpha and TCR beta cDNA libraries that 5'RACE generated with constant-segment primers. One entry per CDR3 protein, called by TCRdb with MiXCR from the 5' RACE reads. The table lists hundreds of thousands of distinct CDR3 sequences, roughly 15% of them singletons, with 20% to 25% in the top ten. Germline CDR1 and CDR2: MNHEY and SVGEGT. V was pared by 4 bases and J by 0 bases, with 16 bases between. This CDR3 is built from 17 residues. Whole-study results and caveats: Confirmation of SARS-CoV-2 specificity was lacking for second-wave clones peaking day 37.

The specimen was PBMCs or a T cell subset sorted from them (not recorded which). The TCR was taken from a man aged 18 to 30 who had mild COVID-19 (a few samples of this study predate the infection). Cell type and time point are not known. The gene calls are TRBV6-2 or TRBV6-3 and TRBJ2-1; weak D call: TRBD2 (5 bases). The CDR3 region is CASSSRERALSYNEQFF. CDR3 nucleotides: TGTGCCAGCAGTTCCCGGGAAAGGGCCCTCTCCTACAATGAGCAGTTCTTC.